Each of the 32 T cell receptor beta chains below was sequenced from the same sample in a study of T cells in Graves' hyperthyroidism and ophthalmopathy. RNA transcripts served as the template for amplifying TCR beta CDR3 regions. Researchers ran a first-round RT-PCR on the TCR CDR3 using the HTBI primer set. One entry per CDR3 protein results from TCRdb running MiXCR on the multiplex PCR reads. The sample has 300,000 to 450,000 distinct CDR3 sequences, around 16% seen once. The source material was blood. The receptors originated from a young woman with Graves' hyperthyroidism that later progressed to Graves' ophthalmopathy.

This clonotype turned up a few times. The CDR3 nucleotides read TGTGCCAGCAGCCAAGAAGGTAGACTAGTCAACTACGAGCAGTACTTC. Translating gives CASSQEGRLVNYEQYF. The rearrangement joins TRBV3-1 to TRBJ2-7; D might be TRBD2 (6 bases). V dropped 0 bases and J dropped 3 bases, with 15 bases sitting between them. CDR3 length: 16 amino acids. In germline, CDR1 is LGHDT, CDR2 YNNKEL (reference sequence).

This clonotype was recorded many times. This sequence joins TRBV13 and TRBJ2-7; D may be TRBD2 (7 bases). The CDR3 totals 15 residues. Germline CDR1 PRHDT, CDR2 FYEKMQ (reference sequence). The ends were cut back, 1 base at V and 2 bases at J, with 12 bases in the middle. The CDR3 sequence: CASSLEAGATYEQYF. The CDR3 DNA is TGTGCCAGCAGCTTAGAGGCGGGGGCAACCTACGAGCAGTACTTC.

Worth noting for this clonotype: A much more abundant neighbour one base away suggests this may be a read error. This rearrangement joins TRBV29-1 to TRBJ2-5; D may be TRBD2 (5 bases). The germline V and J ends were trimmed by 7 bases and 5 bases, with 23 bases remaining between them. The CDR3 runs to 15 residues. The germline V gene has CDR1 SQVTM and CDR2 ANQGSEA. The CDR3 reads CSAPRVEGLLETQYF. The DNA for the CDR3 is TGCAGCGCCCCGCGAGTCGAAGGACTGCTCGAGACCCAGTACTTC.

V and J are TRBV20-1 and TRBJ1-5; no clear D gene. The V and J ends lost 3 bases and 0 bases respectively, with 12 bases between them. This CDR3 is built from 15 residues. The germline V gene encodes CDR1 DFQATT and CDR2 SNEGSKA (reference sequence). This CDR3 reads CSASTDYYSNQPQHF. CDR3 bases: TGCAGTGCTAGTACCGATTACTATAGCAATCAGCCCCAGCATTTT.

The chain combines TRBV14 with TRBJ1-1; D call uncertain. V was cut by 1 base and J by 1 base, with 7 bases left in between. The CDR3 loop spans 14 amino acids. The V gene's germline CDR1 is SGHDN and CDR2 FVKESK. The CDR3 bases are TGTGCCAGCAGCCAAGTTGGTGGGAACACTGAAGCTTTCTTT. Translated, it gives CASSQVGGNTEAFF.

J is TRBJ1-6 and V is TRBV15; D is ambiguous. The V gene lost 0 bases and the J gene lost 6 bases, with 12 bases spanning the gap. Germline-derived CDR1 and CDR2 are LNHNV and YYDKDF (reference sequence). The CDR3 contains 16 residues. CDR3 amino acids: CATSRDSVTRNSPLHF. The DNA of the CDR3 is TGTGCCACCAGCAGAGATTCCGTCACTCGTAATTCACCCCTCCACTTT.

This clonotype was recorded many times. The chain carries TRBV2 and TRBJ2-5, with TRBD2 identical over 8 bases. Trimming cost V 4 bases and J 4 bases; bases outside gene matches: 5. Germline loops: CDR1 SNHLY, CDR2 FYNNEI. This CDR3 is built from 14 residues. As DNA, the CDR3 is TGTGCCAGCAGTGGGAGCGGGAGTGGAGAGACCCAGTACTTC. Its translation: CASSGSGSGETQYF.

This chain connects TRBV9 to TRBJ1-1, with D maybe TRBD1 (6 bases). The V gene lost 4 bases and the J gene lost 1 base, with 17 bases spanning the gap. CDR1 and CDR2 (germline): SGDLS, YYNGEE. This CDR3 is built from 16 residues. CDR3 sequence: CASSTDLSGENTEAFF. Written as DNA, the CDR3 is TGTGCCAGCAGCACCGACCTCTCAGGGGAGAACACTGAAGCTTTCTTT.

This clonotype was seen ten or more times. This chain links TRBV12-3 or TRBV12-4 with TRBJ2-1; 11 bases fit TRBD2. The length of the CDR3 is 16 residues. The V segment lost 6 bases and the J segment 2 bases; nucleotides outside the gene matches: 6. The CDR3 here is CASRTEGLAAYNEQFF. The CDR3 DNA sequence: TGTGCCAGCAGGACCGAGGGACTAGCGGCCTACAATGAGCAGTTCTTC.

With regard to this clonotype: The CDR3 ends on some other residue instead of the conserved phenylalanine or tryptophan, so this is likely a read error. V is TRBV10-3 and J is TRBJ1-1; 7 nucleotides match TRBD1. CDR1 and CDR2 (germline): ENHRY, SYGVKD. The junction had 17 bases not matched to a gene; V was cut back by 8 bases and J by 2 bases. The length of the CDR3 is 17 residues. This CDR3 reads CAIPPSTGPRFNTEAFL. CDR3 coding DNA: TGTGCCATCCCTCCCTCGACAGGGCCCAGGTTCAACACTGAAGCTTTCTTG.

This chain uses TRBV7-9 with TRBJ2-1; 12 nucleotides agree with TRBD2. CDR1 SEHNR and CDR2 FQNEAQ come from the germline V gene (reference sequence). The CDR3 consists of 17 residues. V lost 5 bases, J lost 10 bases, and 15 bases stayed unmatched. The CDR3 region has the DNA TGTGCCAGCAGCCAAGAGTTACTAGCGGGAGGAAGGGACGAGCAGTTCTTC. Protein product: CASSQELLAGGRDEQFF.

This clonotype was seen many times. This chain uses TRBV12-3 or TRBV12-4 with TRBJ2-2, with D possibly TRBD1 on 5 matching bases. V lost 3 bases and J lost 7, with 18 bases in between. CDR3 length equals 16 residues. CDR3 nucleotides: TGTGCCAGCAGTTTGGGCCCGCAGGGTTCCGGCGGGGAGCTGTTTTTT. Amino acid sequence: CASSLGPQGSGGELFF.

This clonotype was observed a handful of times. The chain combines TRBV20-1 with TRBJ2-7; the match to TRBD1 covers 7 bases. Trimming at V came to 3 bases and at J to 2 bases, leaving 4 bases not matched to a gene. The CDR3 runs 13 residues. From germline, CDR1 is DFQATT and CDR2 SNEGSKA (reference sequence). Here the CDR3 reads CSARKTGTYEQYF. CDR3 bases: TGCAGTGCTAGGAAGACAGGGACCTACGAGCAGTACTTC.

This clonotype was found a few times. This chain uses TRBV30 with TRBJ1-2, with 7 bases matching TRBD1. Germline V lookup: CDR1 GTSNPN, CDR2 SVGIG (reference sequence). J gave up 4 bases and V 7 bases, and 9 bases lay outside the gene matches. This CDR3 has 13 amino acids. The CDR3: CAYLRQGGYGYTF. CDR3 nucleotides: TGTGCCTATCTCCGGCAGGGGGGCTATGGCTACACCTTC.

The V and J genes are TRBV6-5 and TRBJ1-5; maybe TRBD1 (6 bases). The CDR3 is made up of 16 amino acids. Germline V gives CDR1 MNHEY, CDR2 SVGAGI. Trimming took 2 bases from V and 0 from J, leaving 11 bases between them. Written as DNA, the CDR3 is TGTGCCAGCAGTTACCCTGACAGGAATAGCAATCAGCCCCAGCATTTT. Protein sequence: CASSYPDRNSNQPQHF.

This clonotype was recorded at least ten times. The gene calls are TRBV2 and TRBJ2-3; possibly TRBD1 for D (5 bases). CDR3 size: 14 residues. Germline V lookup: CDR1 SNHLY, CDR2 FYNNEI. Trimming removed 6 bases at V and 2 bases at J, with 12 bases between. The CDR3 protein is CASRYGADTDTQYF. In DNA form, the CDR3 reads TGTGCCAGCAGATATGGGGCAGACACAGATACGCAGTATTTT.

The chain employs TRBV27 and TRBJ2-7, with 8 bases that match TRBD1. CDR3 size: 15 residues. Germline-derived CDR1 and CDR2 are MNHEY and SMNVEV (reference sequence). The V gene end was trimmed by 1 base and the J gene end by 0 bases; junction bases not matched to a gene: 2. CDR3 in DNA: TGTGCCAGCAGTTTATGGGGACAGGCCTCCTACGAGCAGTACTTC. Its translation: CASSLWGQASYEQYF.

J is TRBJ2-1 and V is TRBV28; D tentatively reads TRBD1 or TRBD2 (5 bases each). This CDR3 is built from 16 residues. The V end lost 8 bases, the J end lost 6 bases, and 23 bases lay between the germline ends. CDR1 is MDHEN and CDR2 is SYDVKM in the germline V gene. This chain's CDR3 is CASGALTSGFGNEQFF. CDR3 DNA: TGTGCCAGCGGGGCCTTGACATCGGGGTTTGGCAATGAGCAGTTCTTC.

V usage is TRBV28 and J usage is TRBJ2-5; 9 nucleotides agree with TRBD1. Germline loops: CDR1 MDHEN, CDR2 SYDVKM. CDR3 size: 14 residues. V was pared by 7 bases and J by 4 bases, with 7 bases of the junction left unmatched. In DNA, the CDR3 is TGTGCCAGCAAGGCGACAGGGGGTAGAGAGACCCAGTACTTC. This encodes CASKATGGRETQYF.

This clonotype was seen repeatedly, ten times or more. The CDR3 DNA sequence: TGTGCCAGCAGTTTCGTCGGTGGTGGTGGGTGGACAGATACGCAGTATTTT. It is translated as CASSFVGGGGWTDTQYF. V and J are TRBV12-3 or TRBV12-4 and TRBJ2-3, with unresolved D. Between the trimmed V and J ends, which lost 3 bases and 3 bases, there was a span of 19 bases. CDR3 length equals 17 residues.

This clonotype occurred a few times. CDR3: CASSLDAGGSYNEQFF. CDR3 DNA sequence: TGTGCCAGCAGCTTAGACGCGGGAGGCTCCTACAATGAGCAGTTCTTC. The V call is TRBV7-9, the J call TRBJ2-1; 8 nucleotides agree with TRBD2. The CDR3 spans 16 residues. Unmatched junction bases numbered 2, after V lost 1 base and J lost 0 bases. Per germline, CDR1 SEHNR and CDR2 FQNEAQ (reference sequence).

This clonotype was seen many times. This chain connects TRBV20-1 to TRBJ1-1; a weak D match, TRBD1 (6 bases). The ends were cut back, 8 bases at V and 4 bases at J, with 14 bases in the middle. The germline V gene encodes CDR1 DFQATT and CDR2 SNEGSKA (reference sequence). The CDR3 is made up of 12 amino acids. The CDR3 coding sequence is TGCAGTCCAAGGGGGGGCCCCACTGAAGCTTTCTTT. Translating gives CSPRGGPTEAFF.

This clonotype has at least ten counts. V gene TRBV6-1 combines with J gene TRBJ2-4; D perhaps matches TRBD1 (5 bases). This CDR3 has 14 residues. Germline CDR1 is MNHNS and CDR2 is SASEGT. Trimming took 2 bases from V and 9 from J, leaving 14 bases between them. The DNA of the CDR3 is TGTGCCAGCAGTGAAAGCCCCCAGGGTATCATTCAGTACTTC. This gives the protein CASSESPQGIIQYF.

This clonotype appeared many times. The rearrangement joins TRBV6-1 to TRBJ1-4, with 9 nucleotides matching TRBD1. V trimming: 7 bases; J trimming: 3 bases; junction bases outside the gene matches: 9. This CDR3 is 16 amino acids long. Per the germline V gene, CDR1 is MNHNS and CDR2 is SASEGT. The DNA for the CDR3 is TGTGCCAGCACATGGGACAGGGCGGGATCTAATGAAAAACTGTTTTTT. It encodes CASTWDRAGSNEKLFF.

The sample holds a few counts of this clonotype. The chain has TRBV14 and TRBJ1-1, with D possibly being TRBD1 (5 bases). The CDR3 has 18 residues. V lost 2 bases and J 2 bases, leaving 21 bases between the germline ends. From germline, CDR1 is SGHDN and CDR2 FVKESK. The chain's CDR3 is CASSQRRGRRPTNTEAFF. Here the CDR3 DNA reads TGTGCCAGCAGCCAAAGGAGGGGCCGGCGACCGACAAACACTGAAGCTTTCTTT.

Many counts were recorded for this clonotype. The gene calls are TRBV7-8 and TRBJ2-2; 7 bases align to TRBD1. This CDR3 has 16 amino acids. CDR1 is SGHVS, CDR2 FQNEAQ, per germline. J gave up 2 bases and V 5 bases, and 8 bases lay outside the gene matches. The CDR3 sequence is CASSLGQLINTGELFF. CDR3 nucleotide sequence: TGTGCCAGCAGCCTGGGACAGCTTATTAACACCGGGGAGCTGTTTTTT.

A remark on this clonotype: One base away lies a much larger clone, so this may be a sequencing read error. The chain recombines TRBV6-5 with TRBJ1-1, with unresolved D. The CDR3 extends over 14 amino acids. Looked up from germline, CDR1 is MNHEY and CDR2 is SVGAGI. The CDR3 region has the DNA TGTGCCACCAGTTACGGCGGCTCGAACACTGAAGCTTTCTTT. Residues: CATSYGGSNTEAFF.

This clonotype came up many times. The gene calls are TRBV5-1 and TRBJ1-4, with D perhaps matching TRBD1 (5 bases). Germline CDR1 and CDR2: SGHRS and YFSETQ. Trimming removed 4 bases from V and 4 bases from J, with 11 bases in between. This CDR3 has 14 residues. CDR3 sequence reads: CASSRGQGNEKLFF. CDR3 bases: TGCGCCAGCAGCAGGGGCCAGGGTAATGAAAAACTGTTTTTT.

Worth noting for this clonotype: An end of the junction differs from the germline gene, which may be a read error. The gene calls are TRBV6-2 or TRBV6-3 and TRBJ1-1; D may be TRBD1 (6 bases). The CDR3 spans 14 residues. Germline loops: CDR1 MNHEY, CDR2 SVGEGT. Here the CDR3 DNA reads TGTGCCAGCATTCCGGGACATCTGAACACTGAAGCTCTCTTT. It specifies CASIPGHLNTEALF.

This clonotype came up a few times. V gene TRBV20-1 combines with J gene TRBJ2-3, with D maybe TRBD1 (5 bases). CDR1 is DFQATT and CDR2 is SNEGSKA in the germline V gene (reference sequence). Trimming pared 2 bases from V and 3 bases from J, leaving 9 bases between. The CDR3 has 13 amino acids. The CDR3 here is CSARWPGTDTQYF. Written as DNA, the CDR3 is TGCAGTGCTAGATGGCCAGGGACAGATACGCAGTATTTT.

As for this clonotype: A much larger clone differs from this one at a single base, so this may be a read error. This CDR3 is CTSSLFRGGYEQYF. The CDR3 DNA reads TGCACCAGCAGCTTGTTCAGGGGGGGCTACGAGCAGTACTTC. V is TRBV5-1 and J is TRBJ2-7; D is possibly TRBD1 or TRBD2 (7 bases each). Looked up from germline, CDR1 is SGHRS and CDR2 is YFSETQ. The CDR3 extends over 14 amino acids.

The sample holds many counts of this clonotype. The chain uses TRBV7-9 and TRBJ2-3, with 11 bases lining up with TRBD2. This CDR3 has 16 residues. Per germline, CDR1 SEHNR and CDR2 FQNEAQ (reference sequence). V shed 4 bases, J shed 6 bases, and the junction held 9 bases outside the gene matches. The CDR3: CASSSLAGGPSDTQYF. The CDR3 nucleotides read TGTGCCAGCAGCTCCTTAGCGGGAGGGCCCTCTGATACGCAGTATTTT.